This entry features one T cell receptor beta chain sequence. Its matching antigen is unknown. The record originates from a study of response to subunit inactivated influenza vaccine. TCRdb used MiXCR to reprocess the RT-PCR reads, holding one entry per CDR3 protein. The data contain 500,000 to 600,000 distinct CDR3 sequences, around 8% of them seen just once; the ten biggest clones take up about an eighth. Notes on the study in general: It was suggested by the authors that few new T cells are recruited by each seasonal influenza vaccination.

Germline assignment: CDR1 MNHEY and CDR2 SVGEGT. The CDR3 loop spans 14 amino acids. Between the trimmed V and J ends, which lost 2 bases and 5 bases, there was a span of 12 bases. The genes are TRBV6-2 or TRBV6-3 and TRBJ2-5; D unresolved. This sample comprised PBMCs from blood, obtained less than 30 months after vaccination. This receptor was identified in a man between 50 and 75 years old who received an inactivated influenza vaccine. CDR3 DNA sequence: TGTGCCAGCAGTTACCAGTCAGGCCGGGAGACCCAGTACTTC. The encoded protein is CASSYQSGRETQYF.